Listed below are T cell receptor beta chains from one sample, sequenced in a study of blood T cell repertoires in COVID-19. Method: immunoSEQ multiplex PCR; TCRdb's copy keeps in-frame clones and lacks some. Of about 93,000 clones in the sample, more than 65% are singletons; the top ten hold roughly 15%. Input material: peripheral blood. The receptor set was obtained from a human donor in a cohort sampled during active COVID-19. The CDR3 runs from the conserved cysteine through the conserved F or W. The D gene is left open where the match is weak. Size tells how often a clone was seen (once, few, many) or the class of an expanded clone, and some rows leave it out.

clone_size,v_call,d_call,j_call,cdr3_aa,cdr3_nt
-,TRBV18,-,TRBJ1-1,CASSPSGGNTEAFF,TGTGCCAGCTCACCATCCGGCGGTAACACTGAAGCTTTCTTT
-,TRBV6-5,-,TRBJ2-2,CASRGGAGWELFF,TGTGCCAGCAGGGGGGGGGCAGGATGGGAGCTGTTTTTT
-,TRBV7-9,-,TRBJ2-3,CASSLGGGPDTQYF,TGTGCCAGCAGCTTGGGCGGGGGCCCAGATACGCAGTATTTT
-,TRBV7-3,-,TRBJ2-1,CASSLIPGVPYNEQFF,TGTGCCAGCAGCTTAATCCCGGGAGTACCCTACAATGAGCAGTTCTTC
once,TRBV9,-,TRBJ1-6,CASSDRVWNSPLHF,TGTGCCAGCAGCGACAGGGTTTGGAATTCACCCCTCCACTTT
-,TRBV6-6,TRBD2,TRBJ2-7,CASSRSAASGPYEQYF,TGTGCCAGCAGCCGATCCGCGGCTAGCGGACCCTACGAGCAGTACTTC
-,TRBV28,TRBD1,TRBJ2-3,CASAKTGGPTDTQYF,TGTGCCAGCGCTAAGACAGGGGGCCCCACAGATACGCAGTATTTT
-,TRBV7-2,TRBD1,TRBJ1-6,CASSLQGARGSPLHF,TGTGCCAGCAGCTTGCAGGGGGCGCGAGGTTCACCCCTCCACTTT
-,TRBV5-1,TRBD1,TRBJ2-3,CASRPQGAADTQYF,TGCGCCAGCAGGCCTCAGGGGGCAGCAGATACGCAGTATTTT
-,TRBV30,-,TRBJ1-1,CAWSVLDEAFF,TGTGCCTGGAGTGTACTTGATGAGGCTTTCTTT
-,TRBV28,-,TRBJ2-7,CASSLPGHLISYEQYF,TGTGCCAGCAGTTTACCGGGACACCTAATCTCCTACGAGCAGTACTTC
once,TRBV6-5,TRBD2,TRBJ2-3,CASRQAGVADTQYF,TGTGCCAGCAGACAAGCGGGGGTCGCAGATACGCAGTATTTT
-,TRBV28,-,TRBJ1-2,CASGTAPHGYTF,TGTGCCAGCGGGACTGCACCCCATGGCTACACCTTC
-,TRBV6-9,TRBD1,TRBJ1-2,CASSQGSNYGYTF,TGTGCCAGTTCACAGGGGTCTAACTATGGCTACACCTTC
-,TRBV19,TRBD1,TRBJ2-7,CASSRRGTGMNEQYF,TGTGCCAGTAGCAGAAGGGGGACAGGGATGAACGAGCAGTACTTC
-,TRBV5-4,TRBD1,TRBJ1-1,CASSPTGANTEAFF,TGTGCCAGCAGCCCTACAGGGGCGAACACTGAAGCTTTCTTT
once,TRBV7-9,-,TRBJ2-7,CASSLVRSYEQYF,TGTGCCAGCAGCTTGGTCAGATCCTACGAGCAGTACTTC
-,TRBV15,-,TRBJ2-2,CATSRGGDSGELFF,TGTGCCACCAGCAGAGGGGGGGATTCCGGGGAGCTGTTTTTT
-,TRBV7-9,-,TRBJ2-4,CASSLAEGIAKNIQYF,TGTGCCAGCAGCTTAGCGGAGGGGATAGCCAAAAACATTCAGTACTTC
-,TRBV20-1,-,TRBJ1-5,CSASGATNQPQHF,TGCAGTGCTAGTGGGGCTACTAATCAGCCCCAGCATTTT
-,TRBV19,-,TRBJ2-7,CASSPPITGTYEQYF,TGTGCCAGTAGTCCCCCTATTACAGGGACCTACGAGCAGTACTTC
many,TRBV15,TRBD1,TRBJ2-7,CATQTGAEQYF,TGTGCCACCCAGACAGGGGCCGAGCAGTACTTC
medium-sized,TRBV4-1,-,TRBJ2-1,CASSQDRGEQFF,TGCGCCAGCAGCCAAGATAGGGGTGAGCAGTTCTTC
-,TRBV10-3,-,TRBJ1-1,CAIRGNSGNTEAFF,TGTGCCATCAGGGGTAACAGCGGGAACACTGAAGCTTTCTTT
few,TRBV19,-,TRBJ1-6,CARVGSDRILISPLHF,TGTGCCAGAGTAGGTTCTGACAGGATCCTAATTTCACCCCTCCACTTT
-,TRBV9,TRBD2,TRBJ2-2,CASSAHWRGGPNTGELFF,TGTGCCAGCAGCGCCCACTGGCGGGGGGGCCCGAACACCGGGGAGCTGTTTTTT
many,TRBV21-1,-,TRBJ1-6,CASSPAKRGPSPLHF,TGTGCCAGCAGTCCCGCGAAAAGGGGTCCTTCACCCCTCCACTTT
-,TRBV3-1/TRBV3-2,-,TRBJ2-2,CASSQRGAAGTGELFF,TGTGCCAGCAGCCAACGGGGAGCAGCTGGGACCGGGGAGCTGTTTTTT
-,TRBV2,TRBD2,TRBJ2-3,CASSEKPGLPF,TGTGCCAGCAGTGAAAAACCGGGACTACCTTTT
-,TRBV7-2,TRBD2,TRBJ2-5,CASSLAQRGRDVTQYF,TGTGCCAGCAGCTTAGCCCAGCGCGGGAGGGATGTGACCCAGTACTTC
-,TRBV24-1,TRBD1,TRBJ2-3,CATSDPGTGESDTQYF,TGTGCCACCAGTGACCCCGGGACAGGGGAATCAGATACGCAGTATTTT
-,TRBV18,-,TRBJ2-3,CASSPQGIRTDTQYF,TGTGCCAGCTCACCACAGGGGATTCGCACAGATACGCAGTATTTT
-,TRBV3-1/TRBV3-2,TRBD1,TRBJ1-2,CASSLQGDGYTF,TGTGCCAGCAGCCTTCAGGGGGATGGCTACACCTTC
-,TRBV30,TRBD2,TRBJ2-1,CACTGGTYNEQFF,TGTGCCTGCACGGGGGGTACATACAATGAGCAGTTCTTC
-,TRBV28,TRBD2,TRBJ2-1,CASSSFGTSRNNEQFF,TGTGCCAGCAGTTCCTTCGGGACTAGCAGGAACAATGAGCAGTTCTTC
-,TRBV4-1,-,TRBJ2-7,CASSPPSAEQYF,TGCGCCAGCAGCCCTCCGTCAGCGGAGCAGTACTTC
-,TRBV7-9,TRBD1,TRBJ1-4,CASSLIRGQANEKLFF,TGTGCCAGCAGCTTAATCAGGGGGCAGGCTAATGAAAAACTGTTTTTT
-,TRBV24-1,-,TRBJ2-1,CATSDLSGGDGEQFF,TGTGCCACCAGTGACCTCTCTGGCGGGGACGGGGAGCAGTTCTTC